This TCR beta chain was obtained from a study of glioma-infiltrating T cells. The CDR3 sequence is 15 residues long. The germline V gene encodes CDR1 SGHRS and CDR2 YFSETQ. The V segment lost 1 base and the J segment 5 bases; nucleotides outside the gene matches: 6. General study results and limits: Gliomas, especially low-grade, showed above-expected tissue-blood divergence; non-neoplastic patients showed below. Very few CDR3 sequences were shared between tissue and blood.

This clonotype was seen at least ten times. The target antigen is unknown. The iRepertoire nested amplicon-rescue multiplex PCR amplified TCR alpha and beta CDR3s from RNA. Tissue mRNA or PBMC total RNA, about 85-400 ng, went into one-step reverse transcription and amplification. TCRdb re-called the multiplex PCR reads with MiXCR, one entry per CDR3 protein. The sample holds about 93,000 distinct CDR3 sequences; around 40% are singletons and the top ten take roughly two fifths. The sample was glioma tissue, nonneoplastic brain tissue, or PBMCs (not recorded which). This chain joins TRBV5-1 and TRBJ2-3; TRBD2 agrees at 8 bases. The receptor was isolated from a human donor with low-grade glioma or glioblastoma, undergoing nonglioma brain surgery, or in good health (not recorded which). CDR3 sequence (DNA): TGCGCCAGCAGCTTGTTTAGCGGGACTCAAGATACGCAGTATTTT. Encoded protein: CASSLFSGTQDTQYF.